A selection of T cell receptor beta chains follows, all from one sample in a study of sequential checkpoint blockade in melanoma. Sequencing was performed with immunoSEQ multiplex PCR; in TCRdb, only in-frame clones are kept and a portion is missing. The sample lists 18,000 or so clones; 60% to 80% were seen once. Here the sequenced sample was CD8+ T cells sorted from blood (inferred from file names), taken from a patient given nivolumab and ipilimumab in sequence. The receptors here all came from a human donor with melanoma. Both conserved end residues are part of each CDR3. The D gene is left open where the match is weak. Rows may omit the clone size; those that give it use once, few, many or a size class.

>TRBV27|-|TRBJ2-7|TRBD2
CASSLSMGGSGEQYF
TGTGCCAGCAGTTTATCGATGGGCGGGAGTGGTGAGCAGTACTTC
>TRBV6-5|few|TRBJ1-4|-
CASSKTENEKLFF
TGTGCCAGCAGCAAGACAGAAAATGAAAAACTGTTTTTT
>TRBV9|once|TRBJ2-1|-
CASSVTGNEQFF
TGTGCCAGCAGCGTTACAGGGAATGAGCAGTTCTTC
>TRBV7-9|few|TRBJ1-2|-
CASSEDSGGYTF
TGTGCCAGCAGCGAAGACAGTGGGGGCTACACCTTC
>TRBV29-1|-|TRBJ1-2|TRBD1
CSVPGQGIYGYTF
TGCAGCGTACCGGGACAGGGGATCTATGGCTACACCTTC
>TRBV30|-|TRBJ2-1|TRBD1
CAWSGGDREIPSSYNEQFF
TGTGCCTGGAGTGGTGGGGACAGGGAAATCCCGAGCTCCTACAATGAGCAGTTCTTC
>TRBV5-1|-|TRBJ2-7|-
CASSSIRDLNEQYF
TGCGCCAGCAGCTCGATCAGGGATCTGAACGAGCAGTACTTC
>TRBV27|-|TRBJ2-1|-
CASSSSRSDNEQFF
TGTGCCAGCAGTTCGTCCAGGTCTGACAATGAGCAGTTCTTC
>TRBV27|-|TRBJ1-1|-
CASSFGQFDTEAFF
TGTGCCAGCAGTTTTGGTCAGTTTGACACTGAAGCTTTCTTT
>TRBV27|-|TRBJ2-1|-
CASSLPNLQGHEQFF
TGTGCCAGCAGTTTACCCAACCTACAGGGACATGAGCAGTTCTTC
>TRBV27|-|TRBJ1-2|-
CASSLSTGLEYGYTF
TGTGCCAGCAGTTTATCAACAGGGTTAGAATATGGCTACACCTTC
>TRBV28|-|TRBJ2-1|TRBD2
CASSPPGLGYNEQFF
TGTGCCAGCAGCCCCCCGGGACTAGGCTACAATGAGCAGTTCTTC
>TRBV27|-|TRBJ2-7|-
CASSLLQGEEQYF
TGTGCCAGCAGTTTATTGCAGGGTGAGGAGCAGTACTTC